Listed below are T cell receptor beta chains from one sample, sequenced in a study of T cell changes during pregnancy in multiple sclerosis. TCRdb keeps only in-frame clones here, not all; method: immunoSEQ multiplex PCR. This table holds around 10,000 clones, nearly 85% found once. The sequenced sample was CD8+ T cells from peripheral blood mononuclear cells, obtained in the third trimester of pregnancy. These receptors all come from a female donor in good health, enrolled as a control in a pregnancy study. The CDR3 runs from the conserved cysteine through the conserved F or W. The D gene is left open where the match is weak. The size field is filled for only some rows; it gives once, few, many or a size class.

J,D,V,size,DNA,CDR3
TRBJ1-2,NA,TRBV30,NA,TGTGCCTGGAATTCGCGCGGCTACACCTTC,CAWNSRGYTF
TRBJ2-5,NA,TRBV27,few,TGTGCCAGCAGCCCCAAAGGGACTCGGGTTCTGGAGACCCAGTACTTC,CASSPKGTRVLETQYF
TRBJ1-4,TRBD1,TRBV9,NA,TGTGCCAGCAGCGGCCAGGGACAGAATGAAAAACTGTTTTTT,CASSGQGQNEKLFF
TRBJ1-1,TRBD1,TRBV2,NA,TGTGCCAGCAGCCCTGGCAGGGGGCTTCACACTGAAGCTTTCTTT,CASSPGRGLHTEAFF
TRBJ2-1,TRBD2,TRBV9,NA,TGTGCCAGCAGCGTAGATGCTAGCGGGGTCAAAGAGCAGTTCTTC,CASSVDASGVKEQFF
TRBJ2-7,TRBD1,TRBV18,NA,TGTGCCAGCTCACCGGACAGGGCGAGCTCCTACGAGCAGTACTTC,CASSPDRASSYEQYF
TRBJ1-1,TRBD1,TRBV30,NA,TGTGCCTGGAGTGTACAGGGGGCTGAAGCTTTCTTT,CAWSVQGAEAFF
TRBJ1-6,NA,TRBV28,NA,TGTGCCAGCAGCTCTGGACAGTGGGAAGTTTCACCCCTCCACTTT,CASSSGQWEVSPLHF
TRBJ1-5,NA,TRBV14,NA,TGTGCCAGCAGCCCTAAAGGACAGTTAGTCCATAATCAGCCCCAGCATTTT,CASSPKGQLVHNQPQHF
TRBJ2-7,NA,TRBV28,NA,TGTGCCAGCAGTTTAGGGGTAGGAGGATACGAGCAGTACTTC,CASSLGVGGYEQYF
TRBJ2-1,NA,TRBV4-2,NA,TGTGCCAGCAGCCCAGGGGACAATGAGCAGTTCTTC,CASSPGDNEQFF
TRBJ1-2,TRBD1,TRBV30,NA,TGTGCCTGGAGCCTCGGGACAGGGGGAAATGGCTACACCTTC,CAWSLGTGGNGYTF
TRBJ2-1,NA,TRBV9,NA,TGTGCCAGCAGCGCACTAGCTTACAATGAGCAGTTCTTC,CASSALAYNEQFF
TRBJ2-1,NA,TRBV5-4,NA,TGTGCCAGCAGCGGCGGCCAGGGGAGCTCCTACAATGAGCAGTTCTTC,CASSGGQGSSYNEQFF
TRBJ2-3,NA,TRBV15,once,TGTGCCACCAGCAGAGTTTACACAGATACGCAGTATTTT,CATSRVYTDTQYF
TRBJ1-1,NA,TRBV6-6,NA,TGTGCCAGCAGTTTCCCGTCGGTTGAAGCTTTCTTT,CASSFPSVEAFF
TRBJ2-5,TRBD2,TRBV30,few,TGTGCCTGGAGTTATCTAGCGGAAGAGACCCAGTACTTC,CAWSYLAEETQYF
TRBJ2-7,TRBD2,TRBV29-1,NA,TGCAGCCATAGCGGGGGGGCCTCCTACGAGCAGTACTTC,CSHSGGASYEQYF
TRBJ2-1,TRBD2,TRBV7-6,NA,TGTGCCAGCAGCTTATCGGGGGGAGTGGGCTACAATGAGCAGTTCTTC,CASSLSGGVGYNEQFF
TRBJ2-5,TRBD2,TRBV9,NA,TGTGCCAGCAGCGTGGGACTAGCGGGGGAGGGCCAAGAGACCCAGTACTTC,CASSVGLAGEGQETQYF
TRBJ2-1,NA,TRBV9,NA,TGTGCCAGCAGCGTAGAGGACAGCTCCTACAATGAGCAGTTCTTC,CASSVEDSSYNEQFF
TRBJ1-1,NA,TRBV12-5,NA,TGTGCTAGTGGGAGGGTAGAGAACACTGAAGCTTTCTTT,CASGRVENTEAFF
TRBJ2-1,TRBD2,TRBV6-1,NA,TGTGCCAGCACCCAACTAGCGGGAGAGGGTAATGAGCAGTTCTTC,CASTQLAGEGNEQFF
TRBJ2-3,NA,TRBV19,NA,TGTGCCAGTAGTAACCTTAAGCTTAACACAGATACGCAGTATTTT,CASSNLKLNTDTQYF
TRBJ2-3,TRBD1,TRBV6-4,NA,TGTGCCAGCAGTGAAGAGGGGGCGCCCACAGATACGCAGTATTTT,CASSEEGAPTDTQYF
TRBJ2-3,TRBD2,TRBV6-1,NA,TGTGCCAGCAGTGAAAGGGCGGGGGGGCCAACAGATACGCAGTATTTT,CASSERAGGPTDTQYF
TRBJ2-3,NA,TRBV5-5,NA,TGTGCCTACGGGGAGGATGTATCAGATACGCAGTATTTT,CAYGEDVSDTQYF
TRBJ1-6,NA,TRBV30,NA,TGTGCCTGGAGTGGGGAGGGCCAAGCTTCACCCCTCCACTTT,CAWSGEGQASPLHF
TRBJ2-1,NA,TRBV27,NA,TGTGCCAGCAGTTTAAAGAACCGAGGCAGGGATGAGCAGTTCTTC,CASSLKNRGRDEQFF
TRBJ2-4,NA,TRBV2,NA,TGTGCCAGCAGCCAGAGGGTGGGCAAAAACATTCAGTACTTC,CASSQRVGKNIQYF
TRBJ1-1,TRBD1,TRBV7-9,NA,TGTGCCAGCAGCATTGACAGGGGGGGGCCAGCTTTCTTT,CASSIDRGGPAFF
TRBJ1-3,NA,TRBV19,NA,TGTGCCAGTAGTATAGGAACAGGCTCTGGAAACACCATATATTTT,CASSIGTGSGNTIYF
TRBJ2-6,TRBD1,TRBV6-4,NA,TGTGCCAGCAGTGAGAGCACAGGGGCTGGGGCCAACGTCCTGACTTTC,CASSESTGAGANVLTF
TRBJ1-5,NA,TRBV6-4,few,TGTGCCAGCAGTGCAGGGGAGAATCAGCCCCAGCATTTT,CASSAGENQPQHF
TRBJ1-1,NA,TRBV28,NA,TGTGCCAGCACATTGGCGGGCACTGAAGCTTTCTTT,CASTLAGTEAFF
TRBJ2-7,TRBD1,TRBV4-1,NA,TGCGCCAGCAGCCACCCGGGACAGGGGGCGGACGAGCAGTACTTC,CASSHPGQGADEQYF
TRBJ2-7,NA,TRBV19,NA,TGTGCCAGTAGTATAGATACAGGGTCCAACGAGCAGTACTTC,CASSIDTGSNEQYF
TRBJ2-7,NA,TRBV6-5,NA,TGTGCCAGCAGTTTCGGCAGGGAGCAGTACTTC,CASSFGREQYF
TRBJ1-1,TRBD1,TRBV28,NA,TGTGCCAGCAGTCCGTCCCGGGACAGCTTGAACACTGAAGCTTTCTTT,CASSPSRDSLNTEAFF
TRBJ2-2,NA,TRBV6-4,NA,TGTGCCAGCAGTGACAAGCCGATAGAGAGCGGGGAGCTGTTTTTT,CASSDKPIESGELFF